This entry is about one TCR beta chain. Some clones are missing from TCRdb's copy, which holds only in-frame ones; the method was immunoSEQ multiplex PCR. Of just under 55,000 clones detected, approximately 80% appear once; the ten largest clones hold roughly 4.5%. This specimen belongs to a study of OX40 agonist ivuxolimab in advanced cancers. The CDR3 covers 17 residues. The V end lost 1 base, the J end lost 0 bases, and 15 bases lay between the germline ends. Germline CDR1 and CDR2: MGHRA and YSYEKL. J is TRBJ1-1 and V is TRBV4-1; D unclear. This clonotype was sampled from an adult with an advanced solid tumor such as melanoma, head and neck, liver or kidney cancer. The source material was CD4+ or CD8+ T cells sorted from blood, sampled in a trial of the OX40 agonist ivuxolimab. DNA for the CDR3: TGCGCCAGCAGCCAAGGGCTAAGGCCTCTAATGAACACTGAAGCTTTCTTT. Translated, it gives CASSQGLRPLMNTEAFF.